This T cell receptor beta chain came from a study of control samples from healthy donors and cancer patients (dated by TCRdb to the early 2020s). Of note for this clone: There is no known antigen for this receptor. No base quality information exists; no much larger clone differs at one position.

The library relied on the immunoSEQ multiplex PCR assay. Drawn from immuneACCESS, this table holds only the in-frame rearrangements with V and J called that TCRdb kept. Clones are partly lost; checked studies trace under half to an unresolved V gene and leave the rest unexplained. In all, the sample holds about 80,000 clones, and 84% of those were seen once. The ten top clones hold 11% of the sample. Cut back by 6 bases and 6 bases, the V and J ends lie 15 bases apart. The CDR3 sequence holds 13 residues, the cysteine and phenylalanine included. Only CDR3 DNA is held: 39 bases, read in frame from base 1. CDR1 MNHEY and CDR2 SVGEGT were looked up in the germline V gene.

The origin of this receptor is a man between 60 and 75 years old with head and neck cancer. The sequencing input was PBMCs. The receptor chain draws on TRBV6-2 or TRBV6-3 and TRBJ2-7; the best D guess is TRBD2, with 6 bases matching. The sequenced DNA: TGTGCCAGCAGCCAGGGACTTCTCTCCGAGCAGTACTTC. This translates into CASSQGLLSEQYF.